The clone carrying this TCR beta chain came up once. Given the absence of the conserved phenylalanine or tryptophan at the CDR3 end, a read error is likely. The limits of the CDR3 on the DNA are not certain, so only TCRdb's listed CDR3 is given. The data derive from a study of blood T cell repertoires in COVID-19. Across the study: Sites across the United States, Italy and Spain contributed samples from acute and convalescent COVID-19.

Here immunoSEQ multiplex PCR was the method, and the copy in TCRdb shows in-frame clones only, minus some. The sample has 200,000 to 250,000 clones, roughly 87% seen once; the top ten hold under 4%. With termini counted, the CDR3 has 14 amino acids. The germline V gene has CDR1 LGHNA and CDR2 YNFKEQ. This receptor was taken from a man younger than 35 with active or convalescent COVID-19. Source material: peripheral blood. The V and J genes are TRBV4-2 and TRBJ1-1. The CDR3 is CASSQDVEAGLRWC.